This passage covers 14 T cell receptor beta chains from one sample sequenced in a study of beta chain features in type 1 diabetes (dated by TCRdb to 2016 to 2018). Library method: the immunoSEQ multiplex PCR assay. The entire amount of isolated RNA was reverse transcribed using the High Capacity cDNA Reverse Transcription Kit, so the sequenced TCRB transcripts were expressed ones. TCRdb limited this immuneACCESS table to in-frame rearrangements with V and J called. A share of clones is missing; checked studies link under half to unresolved V genes, and the rest is unexplained. The sample yields fewer than 150,000 clones; less than 9% were counted once. The ten largest clones represent around 1.3% of the sample. The sequencing input was central memory CD4+ T cells from blood. The receptor set was obtained from a woman in her twenties or thirties in good health.

There are many counts of this clone. The gene calls are TRBV7-9 and TRBJ2-7; 8 bases fit TRBD2. The CDR3 is 14 amino acids. Per germline, CDR1 SEHNR and CDR2 FQNEAQ (reference sequence). The V segment lost 4 bases and the J segment 5 bases; nucleotides outside the gene matches: 7. The CDR3 spells CASSSAGAGDEQYF. CDR3 nucleotide sequence: TGTGCCAGCAGCTCCGCCGGAGCGGGAGACGAGCAGTACTTC.

This rearrangement joins TRBV2 to TRBJ2-7; 8 nucleotides match TRBD2. This CDR3 is built from 15 residues. Unmatched junction bases numbered 10, after V lost 8 bases and J lost 1 base. Per germline, CDR1 SNHLY and CDR2 FYNNEI. CDR3 bases: TGTGCCAGCCGCCCCGGCACTAGCGGTTCCTACGAGCAGTACTTC. Translated: CASRPGTSGSYEQYF.

This clone has a handful of counts. The V call is TRBV7-3, the J call TRBJ2-1; 12 nucleotides agree with TRBD2. The CDR3 loop spans 17 amino acids. The germline gives CDR1 SGHTA, CDR2 FQGTGA. Unmatched junction bases numbered 9, after V lost 4 bases and J lost 5 bases. In nucleotides, the CDR3 is TGTGCCAGCAGCTCCCCTCTAGCGGGAGGGATAGACAATGAGCAGTTCTTC. It yields the protein CASSSPLAGGIDNEQFF.

Only a few counts were recorded for this clone. V and J are TRBV4-3 and TRBJ2-7; a possible D gene is TRBD2 (5 bases). The CDR3 totals 16 residues. Germline CDR1 LGHNA, CDR2 YSLEER. Trimming removed 3 bases at V and 6 bases at J, with 21 bases between. DNA for the CDR3: TGCGCCAGCAGCCAGTCCCCAGGACTCGTGGTCTCCGAGCAGTACTTC. It codes for CASSQSPGLVVSEQYF.

A few counts support this clone. The chain has TRBV19 and TRBJ1-1; no clear D. The V gene's germline CDR1 is LNHDA and CDR2 SQIVND (reference sequence). V lost 6 bases and J lost 3, with 14 bases in between. The length of the CDR3 is 14 residues. The CDR3 reads CASRSGNADTEAFF. The CDR3 DNA follows: TGTGCCAGTAGGTCGGGGAATGCGGACACTGAAGCTTTCTTT.

This clone was recorded many times. The V call is TRBV11-2, the J call TRBJ2-7; TRBD1 agrees at 9 bases. Germline assignment: CDR1 SGHAT and CDR2 FQNNGV. This CDR3 has 15 amino acids. After removal of 5 bases from V and 3 bases from J, the junction contained 8 bases not matched to a gene. CDR3 sequence reads: CASSKQGAYGYEQYF. The CDR3 nucleotides read TGTGCCAGCAGCAAACAGGGGGCGTACGGCTACGAGCAGTACTTC.

This clone was seen only a few times. This chain joins TRBV7-9 and TRBJ2-5, with TRBD2 identical over 10 bases. The J call may not be correct, given that the DNA end is closer to TRBJ2-7. The CDR3 has 14 residues. The germline gives CDR1 SEHNR, CDR2 FQNEAQ (reference sequence). CDR3 DNA: TGTGCCAGCATCCCTAGCGGGGGTAATAACGAGCAGTACTTC. This translates into CASIPSGGNNEQYF.

The V call is TRBV19, the J call TRBJ2-2, with D perhaps matching TRBD1 (5 bases). V gave up 7 bases and J gave up 0 bases, with 15 bases separating them. The germline gives CDR1 LNHDA, CDR2 SQIVND (reference sequence). This CDR3 is built from 16 residues. For the CDR3, the DNA is TGTGCCAGTACCCCATCCCCAGGGCCGAACACCGGGGAGCTGTTTTTT. This codes for CASTPSPGPNTGELFF.

This clone was found a few times. V is TRBV4-2 and J is TRBJ2-1; TRBD2 agrees at 10 bases. From germline, CDR1 is LGHNA and CDR2 YNFKEQ. J lost 6 bases, V lost 5 bases, and 7 bases had no gene match. CDR3 length: 15 residues. The CDR3 DNA sequence: TGTGCCAGCAGCAGGTTAGCGGGAGGCTTCAATGAGCAGTTCTTC. Its protein product is CASSRLAGGFNEQFF.

This clone was counted a few times. V gene TRBV2 combines with J gene TRBJ2-7, with D unclear. The V end lost 1 base, the J end lost 0 bases, and 7 bases lay between the germline ends. The CDR3 has 14 residues. Germline CDR1 reads SNHLY; CDR2 reads FYNNEI. DNA of the CDR3: TGTGCCAGCAGTGAAGGCGAATACTCCTACGAGCAGTACTTC. This translates into CASSEGEYSYEQYF.

The chain links TRBV5-1 to TRBJ2-7; 9 bases align to TRBD2. This CDR3 has 15 residues. The trim removed 0 bases at V and 5 bases at J, leaving 6 bases unmatched. CDR1 is SGHRS and CDR2 is YFSETQ in the germline V gene. CDR3 in DNA: TGCGCCAGCAGCTTGGAGGTAGCGGGGGCCGACGAGCAGTACTTC. Its protein product is CASSLEVAGADEQYF.

This clone was observed a few times. The chain employs TRBV29-1 and TRBJ2-7, with a weak D call TRBD1 (5 bases). V lost 7 bases to trimming and J lost 5 bases, with 18 bases between them. CDR1 SQVTM and CDR2 ANQGSEA come from the germline V gene. The CDR3 length is 13 residues. CDR3 nucleotide sequence: TGCAGCGGTCTTTCCGGCCAGGGCCACGAGCAGTACTTC. It is translated as CSGLSGQGHEQYF.

This clone was detected a few times. Distinct nucleotide sequences in the sample also encode this CDR3. The chain combines TRBV5-1 with TRBJ2-5; TRBD2 matches 9 bases. CDR1 and CDR2 from the germline V gene are SGHRS and YFSETQ. This CDR3 region has 16 residues. V shed 0 bases and J 1 base; nucleotides not matched to a gene: 4. CDR3 protein: CASSLEVGLAQETQYF. CDR3 in DNA: TGCGCCAGCAGCTTGGAGGTGGGACTAGCCCAAGAGACCCAGTACTTC.

V is TRBV30 and J is TRBJ1-2, with 8 nucleotides matching TRBD1. With V trimmed by 2 bases and J by 14 bases, 19 bases remained unmatched. CDR1 is GTSNPN, CDR2 SVGIG, per germline (reference sequence). The CDR3 loop spans 15 amino acids. In DNA form, the CDR3 reads TGTGCCTGGAGTCTTTACCAAACCCTGGGACAGGCAAAGACCTTC. Translated, it gives CAWSLYQTLGQAKTF.